This record looks at one T cell receptor beta chain sequence and its context. This clone was seen a few times. Its antigen remains unidentified. Base qualities were left out, and no much larger clone turns up one base away. On the day of marrow donation, related bone marrow donors gave peripheral blood samples. Peripheral blood and bone marrow mononuclear cells were isolated by Ficoll-Hypaque density centrifugation and were cryopreserved. The data originate from a study of T cells after posttransplantation cyclophosphamide listed by TCRdb under 2016. With regard to the full study: The study tracked T cell repertoire reconstitution by TRB sequencing after myeloablative bone marrow transplantation using posttransplantation cyclophosphamide as GVHD prophylaxis. Antigen receptor sequencing was done on samples from 35 PTCy-treated patients and from around 15 related bone marrow donors of those patients. Blood from all 35 or so PTCy patients with 1-year posttransplant specimens was subjected to TRB sequencing. In 3 patients, up to roughly 3 additional blood samples taken between 2 and 5.2 years after transplant also underwent TRB sequencing, as did pretransplant blood from 4 patients. Because TRA and TRB clonality correlated tightly in 9 samples, the subsequent TCR analyses were limited to TRB only. Public TRB sequences were checked against a database of over 3,600 sequences associated with responses to pathogens, tumor antigens, self-antigens and alloantigens.

TRB sequencing was run on genomic DNA with either the immunoSEQ assay at survey resolution or the hsTCRB kit. For the original study's pipeline: The immunoSEQ software was used for initial read processing, and the LymphoSeq R package was used for repertoire analyses. For each TRB dataset, clonality was calculated as 1 minus normalized Shannon entropy, and the Gini coefficient was computed as well. Phenotypes of unsorted samples were inferred by mapping TRB sequences from sorted subsets of the recipient or donor onto unsorted samples of the same recipient. TCRdb holds this immuneACCESS table with in-frame rearrangements only. Some clones are missing; in checked studies, unresolved V genes explain under half, and the rest has no known cause. V and J calls and clone size are those listed in that table; D and trimming were worked out from the DNA. The table shows around 35,000 clones here, with no singletons. Together, the top ten hold around 6.5% of the sample.

The germline V end is reduced by 4 bases and the J end by 4 bases; junction bases left unmatched: 2. From the cysteine through the phenylalanine, the CDR3 covers 12 amino acids. The retained sequence is limited to the CDR3, 36 bases, with the frame set at the first base. CDR1 and CDR2 were assigned from the germline V gene as SQVTM and ANQGSEA. Here is what the overall study found, with its caveats: The TRB repertoires of T cells infiltrating skin or GI tract showed only limited overlap with the TRB repertoires of T cells in blood. Donor-recipient similarity was low at 1-2 months but rose over the first year, and later blood repertoires were often dominated by donor CD8+ memory clones. Across around 48 patients, recipient CMV seropositivity and CMV reactivation were highly associated with TRB clonality; PTCy diversity was similar to CNI/methotrexate controls.

Material: PBMCs. This sequence was found in a woman in her fifties or sixties in good health and a related stem cell transplant donor. Here the chain combines TRBV29-1 and TRBJ2-7; 9 of the junction bases match TRBD2. In nucleotide form, the sequence is TGCAGCGTTGTGGCGGGAGGGTACGAGCAGTACTTC. This is translated as CSVVAGGYEQYF.